The 15 T cell receptor beta chains in this list originate from one sample, sequenced in a study of Ad26.COV2.S vaccination and SARS-CoV-2 variants. Measured with immunoSEQ multiplex PCR; TCRdb has only the in-frame clones, and not every one. The sample includes about 440,000 clones, 87% seen only once; the top ten take roughly 13%. Treatment meaning: some 19 received Ad26.COV2.S at low or high dose, single or two shots; about 5 received placebo; per-sample allocation not given. Specimen acquisition occurred on day 63 following the initial vaccine or placebo injection. The starting material was peripheral blood, obtained in a trial of Ad26.COV2.S vaccine versus placebo. These receptors came from a person aged 18-65 years who received the Ad26.COV2.S COVID-19 vaccine or a placebo.

This chain joins TRBV28 and TRBJ1-2; D uncertain. The CDR3 extends over 14 amino acids. Germline lookup yields CDR1 MDHEN and CDR2 SYDVKM. V was trimmed by 5 bases and J by 8 bases, leaving 18 bases between them. This chain's CDR3 is CASSTIRVTGGYTF. CDR3 nucleotides: TGTGCCAGCAGTACCATACGGGTTACGGGCGGCTACACCTTC.

This clone appeared once. The chain carries TRBV7-8 and TRBJ2-3; 7 bases map to TRBD2. Germline V gives CDR1 SGHVS, CDR2 FQNEAQ. CDR3 size: 16 residues. V lost 1 base, J lost 0 bases, and 4 bases stayed unmatched. CDR3 region: CASSLGGSGSTDTQYF. The CDR3 region has the DNA TGTGCCAGCAGCTTAGGGGGTAGCGGGAGCACAGATACGCAGTATTTT.

The V and J genes are TRBV4-3 and TRBJ2-7; possibly TRBD1 for D (6 bases). Trimming took off 1 base at V and 2 bases at J, with 12 bases between the two ends. The CDR3 spans 15 residues. Germline-derived CDR1 and CDR2 are LGHNA and YSLEER. The CDR3 coding sequence is TGCGCCAGCAGCCAAGGAGCAGGGGCTACCTACGAGCAGTACTTC. Its translation is CASSQGAGATYEQYF.

The chain links TRBV27 to TRBJ2-7; a possible D gene is TRBD1 (6 bases). This CDR3 region has 13 residues. Germline V gene sequence: CDR1 MNHEY, CDR2 SMNVEV (reference sequence). Trimming removed 3 bases at V and 4 bases at J, with 10 bases between. The CDR3 region is CASSFGQGYEQYF. The CDR3, as DNA: TGTGCCAGCAGTTTTGGTCAGGGGTACGAGCAGTACTTC.

This chain uses TRBV7-9 with TRBJ1-2; D remains ambiguous. Per germline, CDR1 SEHNR and CDR2 FQNEAQ (reference sequence). This CDR3 has 11 residues. The V gene lost 4 bases and the J gene lost 9 bases, with 9 bases spanning the gap. CDR3 in DNA: TGTGCCAGCAGCTCCGGGAAGAGCTACACCTTC. Protein product: CASSSGKSYTF.

The V gene is TRBV20-1, the J gene TRBJ2-7, with D hard to call. The CDR3 consists of 13 residues. Germline V gene sequence: CDR1 DFQATT, CDR2 SNEGSKA (reference sequence). The ends were cut back, 3 bases at V and 1 base at J, with 10 bases in the middle. CDR3 bases: TGCAGTGCTAGTTTGGGGTTATCCTACGAGCAGTACTTC. Its translation is CSASLGLSYEQYF.

As for this clone: The same CDR3 can be traced to other DNA sequences in this sample. The chain carries TRBV20-1 and TRBJ2-7, with D unclear. Trimming took off 3 bases at V and 7 bases at J, with 10 bases between the two ends. This CDR3 region has 11 residues. The germline gives CDR1 DFQATT, CDR2 SNEGSKA (reference sequence). Here the CDR3 reads CSARTPSEQYF. The CDR3, as DNA: TGCAGTGCTAGGACCCCTTCTGAGCAGTACTTC.

The chain recombines TRBV10-3 with TRBJ2-7; D is unclear. The V and J ends lost 5 bases and 3 bases respectively, with 14 bases between them. CDR1 and CDR2 (germline): ENHRY, SYGVKD. CDR3 size: 14 residues. The CDR3 spells CAISPLRGYYEQYF. Written as DNA, the CDR3 is TGTGCCATCAGTCCCCTTAGAGGCTACTACGAGCAGTACTTC.

The V and J genes are TRBV27 and TRBJ2-5, with 7 bases that match TRBD2. The CDR3 is 14 residues long. Germline trimming cut 2 bases from V and 7 bases from J; bases unmatched to any gene: 7. In germline, CDR1 is MNHEY, CDR2 SMNVEV (reference sequence). The CDR3 loop reads CASSLAGWGGTQYF. The CDR3 DNA reads as TGTGCCAGCAGTTTAGCCGGGTGGGGGGGGACCCAGTACTTC.

This chain connects TRBV2 to TRBJ1-6; a possible D gene is TRBD1 (5 bases). The CDR3 extends over 13 amino acids. Germline loops: CDR1 SNHLY, CDR2 FYNNEI. V lost 3 bases to trimming and J lost 8 bases, with 8 bases between them. The CDR3, as DNA: TGTGCCAGCAGTGACGAAGGGGATTCACCCCTCCACTTT. It specifies CASSDEGDSPLHF.

The V and J genes are TRBV3-1 (or the pseudogene TRBV3-2) and TRBJ2-1, with unresolved D. V was trimmed by 2 bases and J by 7 bases, leaving 3 bases between them. CDR3 length equals 11 residues. CDR1 is LGHDT and CDR2 is YNNKEL in the germline V gene (reference sequence). The CDR3 loop reads CASSQWNEQFF. Written as DNA, the CDR3 is TGTGCCAGCAGCCAATGGAATGAGCAGTTCTTC.

The chain employs TRBV6-4 and TRBJ2-1; TRBD2 agrees at 7 bases. From germline, CDR1 is MRHNA and CDR2 SNTAGT. The CDR3 spans 15 residues. Germline trimming cut 5 bases from V and 4 bases from J; bases unmatched to any gene: 8. Here the CDR3 DNA reads TGTGCCAGCAGTCAACTAGCGCAACCATACAATGAGCAGTTCTTC. Its protein is CASSQLAQPYNEQFF.

The chain has TRBV28 and TRBJ2-7; D possibly corresponds to TRBD1 (6 bases). This CDR3 has 13 amino acids. In germline, CDR1 is MDHEN, CDR2 SYDVKM. V lost 7 bases, J lost 0 bases, and 10 bases lay in between. The CDR3 spells CASNTQGSYEQYF. In DNA form, the CDR3 reads TGTGCCAGCAACACACAGGGCTCCTACGAGCAGTACTTC.

The chain is built from TRBV5-6 and TRBJ1-4; D uncertain. CDR3 size: 14 residues. Germline CDR1 and CDR2: SGHDT and YYEEEE. Trimming took 7 bases from V and 0 from J, leaving 10 bases between them. In DNA form, the CDR3 reads TGTGCCAGCGGGAACGGGGCAACTAATGAAAAACTGTTTTTT. This translates into CASGNGATNEKLFF. Together with reference TRBV5-6 and TRBJ1-4, the CDR3 gives the full variable domain: DAGVTQSPTHLIKTRGQQVTLRCSPKSGHDTVSWYQQALGQGPQFIFQYYEEEERQRGNFPDRFSGHQFPNYSSELNVNALLLGDSALYLCASGNGATNEKLFFGSGTQLSVL.

Written as DNA, the CDR3 is TGTGCCAGCAGCTTAGTCTTCAGCGGGGTAGAGACCCAGTACTTC. This encodes CASSLVFSGVETQYF. The J gene is TRBJ2-5, the V gene TRBV7-8; 7 bases map to TRBD2. Germline CDR1 is SGHVS and CDR2 is FQNEAQ. J lost 4 bases, V lost 1 base, and 6 bases had no gene match. The CDR3 has 15 residues.